The 27 T cell receptor beta chains presented below share a single source sample, sequenced in a study of blood T cells in healthy people across ages (dated by TCRdb to between 2015 and 2017). Receptor amplification or capture employed 5' RACE. TCRdb names Illumina HiSeq 2500 as the instrument used. A second PCR of roughly 7 to 11 cycles was performed with a sample-barcoded 5' primer and a J-beta primer mix. Starting from the raw public reads, TCRdb applied fastp trimming at Q25, assembled clones with MiXCR and retained in-frame beta chains. Each CDR3 protein gets just one entry, which takes the most common genes and DNA from the rows behind it. The sample table shows roughly 720,000 distinct CDR3 sequences, and roughly 50% are seen once. The ten most abundant clones make up about 42% of the sample. Sequencing was performed on blood. These receptors all come from an elderly man in good health.

This chain joins TRBV5-1 and TRBJ2-7, with D perhaps matching TRBD1 or TRBD2 (5 bases each). The CDR3 runs 16 residues. Between the trimmed V and J ends, which lost 0 bases and 10 bases, there was a span of 23 bases. CDR1 is SGHRS and CDR2 is YFSETQ in the germline V gene. CDR3 nucleotide sequence: TGCGCCAGCAGCTTGGGGACGACTGGACAAAGAGGGATTCAGTACTTC. Its protein product is CASSLGTTGQRGIQYF. The whole variable domain, filled in from reference TRBV5-1 and TRBJ2-7, reads KAGVTQTPRYLIKTRGQQVTLSCSPISGHRSVSWYQQTPGQGLQFLFEYFSETQRNKGNFPGRFSGRQFSNSRSEMNVSTLELGDSALYLCASSLGTTGQRGIQYFGPGTRLTVT.

This chain uses TRBV4-1 with TRBJ2-7; TRBD2 matches 10 bases. The CDR3 runs 15 residues. Germline loops: CDR1 MGHRA, CDR2 YSYEKL. V gave up 3 bases and J gave up 6 bases; unmatched junction bases: 8. DNA for the CDR3: TGCGCCAGCAGCCAGTCCCTAGCGGGAGACTGCGAGCAGTACTTC. Translated, it gives CASSQSLAGDCEQYF.

The chain carries TRBV6-1 and TRBJ2-7; D is unclear. V was cut by 3 bases and J by 0 bases, with 12 bases left in between. The CDR3 runs 15 residues. CDR1 is MNHNS, CDR2 SASEGT, per germline. CDR3 in amino acids: CASSDRVLRSYEQYF. Written as DNA, the CDR3 is TGTGCCAGCAGTGATAGGGTGTTACGCTCCTACGAGCAGTACTTC.

The V and J genes are TRBV27 and TRBJ1-1; TRBD1 matches at 8 bases. Trimming took 2 bases from V and 10 from J; bases not matched to a gene: 6. Germline-derived CDR1 and CDR2 are MNHEY and SMNVEV (reference sequence). The CDR3 is made up of 13 amino acids. The CDR3: CASSLNRQGRAFF. The CDR3 DNA sequence: TGTGCCAGCAGTTTAAATCGACAGGGGCGAGCTTTCTTT.

The rearrangement links TRBV5-1 to TRBJ2-1, with 12 bases identical to TRBD1. CDR1 is SGHRS and CDR2 is YFSETQ in the germline V gene. V trimming: 5 bases; J trimming: 0 bases; junction bases outside the gene matches: 9. This CDR3 contains 18 residues. The CDR3 region has the DNA TGCGCCAGCAGAAGAGGGACAGGGGGCGTGAGCTCCTACAATGAGCAGTTCTTC. Amino acid sequence: CASRRGTGGVSSYNEQFF.

This clonotype has just one count. The chain employs TRBV11-2 and TRBJ1-4; no reliable D call. This CDR3 region has 17 residues. The V gene lost 1 base and the J gene lost 8 bases, with 20 bases spanning the gap. CDR1 SGHAT and CDR2 FQNNGV come from the germline V gene. The CDR3 DNA sequence: TGTGCCAGCAGCTTAGGTGGATACGCTTTGCGTTTCGAAAAACTGTTTTTT. Its translation is CASSLGGYALRFEKLFF. Full variable domain (missing parts from reference TRBV11-2 and TRBJ1-4): EAGVAQSPRYKIIEKRQSVAFWCNPISGHATLYWYQQILGQGPKLLIQFQNNGVVDDSQLPKDRFSAERLKGVDSTLKIQPAKLEDSAVYLCASSLGGYALRFEKLFFGSGTQLSVL.

This clonotype has just a few counts. The chain combines TRBV6-1 with TRBJ2-7; 9 bases map to TRBD1. Germline V gene data show CDR1 as MNHNS and CDR2 as SASEGT. V lost 6 bases and J lost 2; bases outside the gene matches: 8. The CDR3 spans 15 residues. The CDR3 region is CASRLRDRETYEQYF. CDR3 nucleotides: TGTGCCAGCAGACTCCGGGACAGGGAGACCTACGAGCAGTACTTC.

The genes are TRBV20-1 and TRBJ2-1, with 11 bases fitting TRBD2. This CDR3 spans 15 amino acids. The ends lost 0 bases at V and 9 bases at J; junction bases unmatched: 7. Germline V gene data show CDR1 as DFQATT and CDR2 as SNEGSKA (reference sequence). The CDR3 bases are TGCAGTGCTAGAGATTCGCTAGCGGGAGGAAGTGAGCAGTTCTTC. This gives the protein CSARDSLAGGSEQFF.

This clonotype has only a few counts. The chain has TRBV5-1 and TRBJ2-1; D is possibly TRBD1 (6 bases). The V gene lost 0 bases and the J gene lost 6 bases, with 10 bases spanning the gap. The CDR3 has 14 amino acids. Germline V gene data show CDR1 as SGHRS and CDR2 as YFSETQ. CDR3 sequence (DNA): TGCGCCAGCAGCTTGGTGACAGGAGGCAATGAGCAGTTCTTC. It yields the protein CASSLVTGGNEQFF.

This chain joins TRBV9 and TRBJ2-5; 7 bases align to TRBD1. The DNA end favors TRBJ2-7, so the J call may be wrong. CDR1 and CDR2 (germline): SGDLS, YYNGEE. This CDR3 region has 14 residues. The DNA of the CDR3 is TGTGCCAGCAGCCCACGGACAGGCGTGGCCGAGCAGTACTTC. Amino acid sequence: CASSPRTGVAEQYF.

The chain links TRBV7-2 to TRBJ2-7; D may be TRBD2 (5 bases). This CDR3 spans 16 amino acids. CDR1 SGHTA and CDR2 FQGNSA come from the germline V gene. The V and J ends lost 4 bases and 2 bases respectively, with 18 bases between them. The CDR3, as DNA: TGTGCCAGCAGCTCAGCGGCCCGGACCCCTACCTACGAGCAGTACTTC. It yields the protein CASSSAARTPTYEQYF.

V is TRBV11-3 and J is TRBJ2-3; D tentatively fits TRBD1 or TRBD2 (5 bases each). The CDR3 totals 15 residues. Germline assignment: CDR1 SGHNT and CDR2 YENEEA. V lost 5 bases, J lost 1 base, and 13 bases lay in between. CDR3 amino acids: CASSPRGRGTDTQYF. The DNA for the CDR3 is TGTGCCAGCAGCCCACGGGGCAGGGGCACAGATACGCAGTATTTT.

V gene TRBV6-5 combines with J gene TRBJ1-2, with 8 positions matching TRBD1. V gave up 8 bases and J gave up 4 bases; unmatched junction bases: 6. CDR1 and CDR2 (germline): MNHEY, SVGAGI. The length of the CDR3 is 13 residues. CDR3 nucleotides: TGTGCCAGCGCAGGGGGCAAGTTCTATGGCTACACCTTC. Translation: CASAGGKFYGYTF.

This rearrangement joins TRBV12-5 to TRBJ1-2; no definite D call. V was clipped by 5 bases and J by 4 bases, with 14 bases between them. CDR1 LGHNT and CDR2 FRNRAP come from the germline V gene. CDR3 length: 14 amino acids. CDR3 sequence (DNA): TGTGCTAGTGGTCTTTTTCTGAGTCTCTATGGCTACACCTTC. Translation gives CASGLFLSLYGYTF.

The rearrangement links TRBV12-3 or TRBV12-4 to TRBJ2-1; a weak D match, TRBD2 (5 bases). There are 15 residues in the CDR3. V lost 6 bases and J 6 bases, leaving 18 bases between the germline ends. The CDR3 nucleotides read TGTGCCAGCAGAGCGGACGGGTCAGCGATCAATGAGCAGTTCTTC. It codes for CASRADGSAINEQFF.

The rearrangement joins TRBV20-1 to TRBJ1-6; D is perhaps TRBD1 (5 bases). The CDR3 runs to 15 residues. Trimming shortened V by 2 bases and J by 11 bases, and 19 bases separated the two germline ends. Germline CDR1 DFQATT, CDR2 SNEGSKA (reference sequence). The CDR3 spells CSARPARGGSPPLHF. CDR3 bases: TGCAGTGCTAGACCCGCCCGGGGGGGTTCTCCACCCCTCCACTTT.

This clonotype came up a few times. The chain employs TRBV6-2 or TRBV6-3 and TRBJ2-7, with 12 bases that match TRBD2. Germline V gene lookup returns CDR1 MNHEY and CDR2 SVGEGT. The junction had 6 bases not matched to a gene; V was cut back by 0 bases and J by 6 bases. There are 16 residues in the CDR3. DNA for the CDR3: TGTGCCAGCAGTTACTCGACTAGCGGGAGTGGGGGCGAGCAGTACTTC. Its translation is CASSYSTSGSGGEQYF.

This clonotype showed up just a few times. This chain links TRBV29-1 with TRBJ2-5; 7 bases align to TRBD2. This CDR3 contains 12 residues. Germline V CDR1 and CDR2: SQVTM, ANQGSEA. V gave up 7 bases and J gave up 6 bases; unmatched junction bases: 8. The chain's CDR3 is CSAPAGEKTQYF. As DNA, the CDR3 is TGCAGCGCGCCCGCGGGAGAAAAGACCCAGTACTTC.

This clonotype appeared a few times. The chain joins TRBV12-3 or TRBV12-4 to TRBJ1-2, with 7 positions matching TRBD1. The ends lost 2 bases at V and 6 bases at J; junction bases unmatched: 9. The CDR3 is 15 residues long. The CDR3 nucleotides are TGTGCCAGCAGTTTATCCGAGACAGGGTGGGATGGCTACACCTTC. Its protein product is CASSLSETGWDGYTF.

The rearrangement uses TRBV20-1 and TRBJ2-1; 8 bases agree with TRBD1. The V gene end was trimmed by 0 bases and the J gene end by 5 bases; junction bases not matched to a gene: 9. Germline assignment: CDR1 DFQATT and CDR2 SNEGSKA (reference sequence). The CDR3 has 16 amino acids. The DNA of the CDR3 is TGCAGTGCTAGAGATCGGAGACAGGGGACACACAATGAGCAGTTCTTC. It translates to CSARDRRQGTHNEQFF.

This clonotype has ten or more counts. The chain carries TRBV5-1 and TRBJ2-7; 10 bases agree with TRBD2. The CDR3 consists of 18 residues. V was pared by 4 bases and J by 0 bases, with 13 bases of the junction left unmatched. The germline gives CDR1 SGHRS, CDR2 YFSETQ. CDR3 in amino acids: CASSPSPGLAISSYEQYF. The CDR3 DNA is TGCGCCAGCAGCCCTTCGCCGGGACTAGCGATTAGCTCCTACGAGCAGTACTTC.

The chain links TRBV29-1 to TRBJ2-1; TRBD2 aligns across 14 bases. The V segment lost 6 bases and the J segment 9 bases; nucleotides outside the gene matches: 7. The CDR3 is 14 amino acids. Germline-derived CDR1 and CDR2 are SQVTM and ANQGSEA. CDR3 sequence: CSVTRLAGGGEQFF. The CDR3 nucleotides read TGCAGCGTGACGAGACTAGCGGGAGGGGGTGAGCAGTTCTTC.

The chain joins TRBV9 to TRBJ2-4; 8 bases map to TRBD1. CDR1 is SGDLS, CDR2 YYNGEE, per germline. The CDR3 is 15 residues long. The ends lost 3 bases at V and 13 bases at J; junction bases unmatched: 15. Here the CDR3 DNA reads TGTGCCAGCAGCGAGCGACAGGGGACGACGGGGGAGCAGTACTTC. Its protein product is CASSERQGTTGEQYF.

The V gene is TRBV6-6, the J gene TRBJ1-6; D not resolved. Germline V CDR1 and CDR2: MNHNY, SVGAGI (reference sequence). The CDR3 covers 15 residues. Trimming shortened V by 0 bases and J by 9 bases, and 12 bases separated the two germline ends. The CDR3 sequence is CASSYSGRVGSPLHF. CDR3 coding DNA: TGTGCCAGCAGTTACTCGGGCAGAGTGGGTTCACCCCTCCACTTT.

This clonotype was counted only a few times. J is TRBJ2-7 and V is TRBV3-1; D is uncertain. CDR1 is LGHDT and CDR2 is YNNKEL in the germline V gene (reference sequence). The germline V and J ends were trimmed by 1 base and 4 bases, with 11 bases remaining between them. This CDR3 comprises 14 residues. CDR3 protein: CASSQASPEYEQYF. The CDR3 nucleotides read TGTGCCAGCAGCCAAGCCTCCCCGGAGTACGAGCAGTACTTC.

This clonotype appeared once. The rearrangement uses TRBV21-1 and TRBJ2-7. TRBV21-1 is given as a pseudogene. The CDR3 has 14 residues. The CDR3 sequence is CASSNGDRSYEQYF. The CDR3 coding sequence is TGTGCCAGCAGCAACGGGGATAGATCCTACGAGCAGTACTTC.

V gene TRBV27 combines with J gene TRBJ2-1; D gene unclear. Trimming cost V 1 base and J 8 bases, with 12 bases left between them. There are 14 residues in the CDR3. From germline, CDR1 is MNHEY and CDR2 SMNVEV (reference sequence). The CDR3 loop is CASSLWKYSDEQFF. The CDR3 coding sequence is TGTGCCAGCAGTTTATGGAAATACTCGGATGAGCAGTTCTTC.